This T cell receptor beta chain appears in the sequencing data of a study of T cells after yellow fever vaccination. TCRdb re-analysed the 5' RACE reads in MiXCR, keeping a single row per CDR3 protein. The table has some 120,000 distinct CDR3 sequences, roughly 15% seen once. Germline V lookup: CDR1 MGHRA, CDR2 YSYEKL. The CDR3 spans 14 residues. The ends were cut back, 1 base at V and 4 bases at J, with 10 bases in the middle. The sequence was collected from a man in his late teens or twenties who received the YFV17D yellow fever vaccine. The sample consisted of CD8+ T cells sorted from PBMCs, taken 5 days after the yellow fever booster vaccination. The J gene is TRBJ1-1, the V gene TRBV4-1; D may be TRBD1 (5 bases). In DNA form, the CDR3 reads TGCGCCAGCAGCCAAGGGGGGAGCAGCACTGAAGCTTTCTTT. It is translated as CASSQGGSSTEAFF.